The 13 T cell receptor beta chains below were found in one sample sequenced in a study of post-analysis software for immune sequencing data. Antigen specificity for these receptors is unknown. Unique molecular identifiers were carried by the TCR beta cDNA libraries. TCRdb passed the PCR reads through MiXCR, listing each CDR3 protein once. The sample records hundreds of thousands of distinct CDR3 sequences, 44% being singletons. Study outcomes and limitations: Relative to controls, patients had 4 or 5 TRBV segments at higher frequency, with TRBV5-6, TRBV5-1 and TRBV20-1 among these.

The sample was blood. The receptors were gathered from a girl aged 5-17 years with multiple sclerosis.

This clonotype was seen more than once but under ten times. V and J are TRBV6-5 and TRBJ2-1; 9 bases are shared with TRBD1. CDR1 and CDR2 from the germline V gene are MNHEY and SVGAGI. The CDR3 totals 14 residues. The V segment lost 6 bases and the J segment 9 bases; nucleotides outside the gene matches: 9. The CDR3, as DNA: TGTGCCAGCAGGGCCGGGACAGGGAAGGGTGAGCAGTTCTTC. This sequence encodes CASRAGTGKGEQFF.

The chain is built from TRBV3-1 and TRBJ2-1; no definite D call. Germline CDR1 reads LGHDT; CDR2 reads YNNKEL (reference sequence). The CDR3 has 15 residues. Trimming left V 4 bases short and J 6 bases short, with 16 bases between. CDR3 nucleotide sequence: TGTGCCAGCAGCCCCACGACCACGTGGGGCAATGAGCAGTTCTTC. It yields the protein CASSPTTTWGNEQFF.

The genes are TRBV7-3 and TRBJ2-3, with D perhaps TRBD1 or TRBD2 (5 bases each). The CDR3 totals 14 residues. Per the germline V gene, CDR1 is SGHTA and CDR2 is FQGTGA. Trimming cost V 5 bases and J 2 bases, with 11 bases left between them. The CDR3 loop reads CASSPMGTTDTQYF. In nucleotides, the CDR3 is TGTGCCAGCAGCCCTATGGGGACCACAGATACGCAGTATTTT.

V is TRBV5-1 and J is TRBJ1-1, with D maybe TRBD1 (6 bases). The CDR3 is made up of 14 amino acids. CDR1 is SGHRS and CDR2 is YFSETQ in the germline V gene. Deletions cut 0 bases from V and 3 bases from J, with 9 bases between. The CDR3 loop reads CASSLVGQDTEAFF. DNA for the CDR3: TGCGCCAGCAGCTTGGTGGGACAAGACACTGAAGCTTTCTTT.

V and J are TRBV5-1 and TRBJ2-3; TRBD2 is a possible D gene (6 bases). Per germline, CDR1 SGHRS and CDR2 YFSETQ. Trimming removed 2 bases at V and 0 bases at J, with 10 bases between. The CDR3 length is 15 residues. The CDR3 spells CASSFRRGSTDTQYF. Written as DNA, the CDR3 is TGCGCCAGCAGCTTTCGACGGGGGAGCACAGATACGCAGTATTTT.

The chain couples TRBV7-2 to TRBJ2-2; weak D call: TRBD1 (6 bases). Germline CDR1 SGHTA, CDR2 FQGNSA. V lost 7 bases, J lost 2 bases, and 17 bases lay in between. The CDR3 loop spans 16 amino acids. This CDR3 reads CASINSGTLNTGELFF. CDR3 nucleotide sequence: TGTGCCAGCATCAACTCCGGGACACTCAACACCGGGGAGCTGTTTTTT.

The chain links TRBV14 to TRBJ2-1; no clear D. Trimming took 3 bases from V and 4 from J, leaving 10 bases between them. Germline CDR1 reads SGHDN; CDR2 reads FVKESK. The CDR3 has 14 residues. The CDR3 loop reads CASSHEPLYNEQFF. As DNA, the CDR3 is TGTGCCAGCAGCCATGAACCACTGTACAATGAGCAGTTCTTC.

The chain links TRBV6-4 to TRBJ1-1; D is undetermined. Trimming shortened V by 2 bases and J by 3 bases, and 7 bases separated the two germline ends. The CDR3 consists of 13 residues. CDR1 MRHNA and CDR2 SNTAGT come from the germline V gene. CDR3 sequence: CASSDIRYTEAFF. The CDR3, as DNA: TGTGCCAGCAGTGACATAAGATACACTGAAGCTTTCTTT.

The chain links TRBV20-1 to TRBJ2-5, with 8 nucleotides matching TRBD2. The J call is in doubt because the DNA end fits TRBJ2-1 better. Per the germline V gene, CDR1 is DFQATT and CDR2 is SNEGSKA (reference sequence). The CDR3 runs 15 residues. The CDR3 sequence is CSAPDSGISQETQFF. In DNA form, the CDR3 reads TGCAGTGCTCCAGATAGCGGGATAAGCCAAGAGACCCAGTTCTTC.

Comment on this clonotype: Being one base from a much bigger clone, this may be a read error. The chain recombines TRBV7-9 with TRBJ1-2, with TRBD1 as a possible D gene (5 bases). The CDR3 sequence is 17 residues long. Germline CDR1 SEHNR, CDR2 FQNEAQ (reference sequence). Trimming removed 4 bases at V and 0 bases at J, with 18 bases between. The CDR3 bases are TGTGCCAGCAGCTCAGGGCTGGTCCACCATGCTAACTATGGCTACACCTTC. Protein: CASSSGLVHHANYGYTF. Together with reference TRBV7-9 and TRBJ1-2, the CDR3 gives the full variable domain: DTGVSQNPRHKITKRGQNVTFRCDPISEHNRLYWYRQTLGQGPEFLTYFQNEAQLEKSRLLSDRFSAERPKGSFSTLEIQRTEQGDSAMYLCASSSGLVHHANYGYTFGSGTRLTVV.

The chain employs TRBV12-3 or TRBV12-4 and TRBJ1-1; the match to TRBD1 covers 7 bases. CDR3 size: 15 residues. V dropped 5 bases and J dropped 1; count of bases not matched to a gene: 7. CDR3: CASSTRTGKNTEAFF. The CDR3 DNA follows: TGTGCCAGCAGTACACGGACAGGAAAGAACACTGAAGCTTTCTTT.

In this sample, this clonotype turned up a few times. The V gene is TRBV6-5, the J gene TRBJ2-4; D is ambiguous. The V end was cut by 5 bases, the J end by 0 bases, with 11 bases between. The germline V gene encodes CDR1 MNHEY and CDR2 SVGAGI. The CDR3 sequence is 15 residues long. This CDR3 is CASSASQLAKNIQYF. CDR3 coding DNA: TGTGCCAGCAGTGCCTCCCAGTTAGCCAAAAACATTCAGTACTTC.

A few counts support this clonotype. The chain links TRBV29-1 to TRBJ1-5; weak D call: TRBD1 (6 bases). Trimming took off 4 bases at V and 4 bases at J, with 11 bases between the two ends. CDR1 and CDR2 (germline): SQVTM, ANQGSEA. The CDR3 loop spans 13 amino acids. In DNA form, the CDR3 reads TGCAGCGTTGGGGACACCTCAAATCAGCCCCAGCATTTT. Its translation: CSVGDTSNQPQHF.